A selection of T cell receptor beta chains follows, all from one sample in a study of blood T cell repertoires in COVID-19. The protocol was immunoSEQ multiplex PCR, while the TCRdb copy is restricted to in-frame clones and leaves out a portion. The sample carries about 110,000 clones, over 65% recorded once. Sequenced: peripheral blood. These receptors were obtained from a woman aged 55-75 years with acute or convalescent COVID-19. CDR3s include the opening cysteine and the closing phenylalanine or tryptophan. Fields, in order: CDR3 protein, CDR3 DNA, clone size, V gene, D gene, J gene. A D gene is named only where the DNA matches it firmly. The listing skips clone size in some rows; elsewhere it reads once, few, many or a size class.

CDR3aa: CASSQLGATTDNEQFF
CDR3nt: TGCGCCAGCAGCCAGCTGGGGGCCACTACAGACAATGAGCAGTTCTTC
abundance: NA
v_gene: TRBV4-1
d_gene: NA
j_gene: TRBJ2-1

CDR3aa: CASSYFHSGGTEAFF
CDR3nt: TGTGCCAGCAGTTACTTTCATTCCGGTGGTACTGAAGCTTTCTTT
abundance: NA
v_gene: TRBV6-5
d_gene: NA
j_gene: TRBJ1-1

CDR3aa: CASSVGGLEETQYF
CDR3nt: TGTGCCAGCAGCGTAGGGGGACTGGAAGAGACCCAGTACTTC
abundance: NA
v_gene: TRBV9
d_gene: NA
j_gene: TRBJ2-5

CDR3aa: CASSQEVGDSAEAFF
CDR3nt: TGTGCCAGCAGCCAAGAGGTCGGGGACTCGGCTGAAGCTTTCTTT
abundance: NA
v_gene: TRBV4-2
d_gene: NA
j_gene: TRBJ1-1

CDR3aa: CASSLARRLAAYNEQFF
CDR3nt: TGTGCCAGCAGCTTAGCGCGCCGACTAGCGGCATACAATGAGCAGTTCTTC
abundance: NA
v_gene: TRBV7-2
d_gene: TRBD2
j_gene: TRBJ2-1

CDR3aa: CASSGAVSGNTIYF
CDR3nt: TGTGCCAGCAGTGGGGCGGTCTCTGGAAACACCATATATTTT
abundance: NA
v_gene: TRBV6-6
d_gene: NA
j_gene: TRBJ1-3

CDR3aa: CASSTDRVVTGRELFF
CDR3nt: TGTGCCAGTAGTACCGACAGGGTGGTAACAGGGCGGGAGCTGTTTTTT
abundance: once
v_gene: TRBV19
d_gene: TRBD1
j_gene: TRBJ2-2

CDR3aa: CASKRGTGENIQYF
CDR3nt: TGTGCCAGCAAGAGAGGGACAGGGGAAAACATTCAGTACTTC
abundance: NA
v_gene: TRBV2
d_gene: TRBD1
j_gene: TRBJ2-4

CDR3aa: CASSTRLSGIATQYF
CDR3nt: TGTGCCAGCAGCACTAGACTTTCGGGGATAGCTACGCAGTATTTT
abundance: NA
v_gene: TRBV6-2/TRBV6-3
d_gene: NA
j_gene: TRBJ2-3

CDR3aa: CASSTLSGSPLHF
CDR3nt: TGTGCCAGCAGTACCCTAAGCGGTTCACCCCTCCACTTT
abundance: few
v_gene: TRBV12-3/TRBV12-4
d_gene: NA
j_gene: TRBJ1-6

CDR3aa: CASSSLLNQGEHTDTQYF
CDR3nt: TGTGCCAGCAGTTCCCTCCTGAACCAGGGGGAGCACACAGATACGCAGTATTTT
abundance: NA
v_gene: TRBV28
d_gene: TRBD1
j_gene: TRBJ2-3

CDR3aa: CASSPRTGATEGTQYF
CDR3nt: TGTGCCAGTAGTCCTAGGACAGGAGCGACTGAGGGGACCCAGTACTTC
abundance: NA
v_gene: TRBV19
d_gene: TRBD1
j_gene: TRBJ2-5

CDR3aa: CASSLAGVNTEAFF
CDR3nt: TGTGCCAGCAGCTTAGCCGGGGTTAACACTGAAGCTTTCTTT
abundance: NA
v_gene: TRBV7-9
d_gene: NA
j_gene: TRBJ1-1

CDR3aa: CASSKALSGTTAYEQYF
CDR3nt: TGTGCCAGCAGCAAAGCACTCTCCGGGACAACAGCTTACGAGCAGTACTTC
abundance: few
v_gene: TRBV7-8
d_gene: NA
j_gene: TRBJ2-7

CDR3aa: CASNPDSFSYEQYF
CDR3nt: TGTGCCAGCAACCCGGACAGCTTCTCCTACGAGCAGTACTTC
abundance: NA
v_gene: TRBV6-1
d_gene: NA
j_gene: TRBJ2-7

CDR3aa: CASSLGAGLLETQYF
CDR3nt: TGTGCCAGCAGTTTAGGGGCAGGGCTATTGGAGACCCAGTACTTC
abundance: NA
v_gene: TRBV27
d_gene: NA
j_gene: TRBJ2-5

CDR3aa: CASSQVWATEAFF
CDR3nt: TGTGCCAGCAGCCAAGTATGGGCTACTGAAGCTTTCTTT
abundance: NA
v_gene: TRBV3-1/TRBV3-2
d_gene: NA
j_gene: TRBJ1-1